This T cell receptor (beta chain) was observed in a study of blood T cell repertoires in COVID-19. The wider study: Collection of acute and convalescent COVID-19 samples took place in the United States, Italy and Spain. Sample material is recorded as cDNA or gDNA derived from T cells, B-cell-depleted T cells, or PBMCs.

Trimming at V came to 4 bases and at J to 1 base, leaving 7 bases not matched to a gene. The CDR3 covers 16 residues. CDR1 and CDR2 from the germline V gene are ENHRY and SYGVKD. Original data processing: The authors estimated nucleated cell counts from reference gene primer amplification. Profiling relied on immunoSEQ multiplex PCR, and the TCRdb table lists in-frame clones only, not all of them. V, J and clone size were drawn from that table, and D and trimming were deduced from the DNA. This sample has over 120,000 clones, with approximately 88% found just once. The sample taken for sequencing was peripheral blood. The sequence derives from a man aged 70-80 years with acute or convalescent COVID-19. This chain connects TRBV10-3 to TRBJ2-3, with 8 bases identical to TRBD1. DNA for the CDR3: TGTGCCATCAGTGGATTTACGACAGGGGGCACAGATACGCAGTATTTT. Protein sequence: CAISGFTTGGTDTQYF.